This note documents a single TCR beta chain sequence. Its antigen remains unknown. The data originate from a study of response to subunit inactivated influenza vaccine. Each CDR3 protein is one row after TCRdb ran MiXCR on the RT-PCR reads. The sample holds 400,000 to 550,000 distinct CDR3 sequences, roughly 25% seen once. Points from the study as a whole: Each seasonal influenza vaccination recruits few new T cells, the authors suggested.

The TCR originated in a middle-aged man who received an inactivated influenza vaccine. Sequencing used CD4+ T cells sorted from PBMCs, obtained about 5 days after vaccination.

The CDR3 region is CASSQARQGPYEQYF. CDR3 nucleotides: TGCGCCAGCAGCCAAGCTCGTCAGGGGCCCTACGAGCAGTACTTC. The J gene is TRBJ2-7, the V gene TRBV4-3; possible D gene TRBD1, 6 bases. This CDR3 has 15 residues. V was trimmed by 1 base and J by 2 bases, leaving 12 bases between them. Per germline, CDR1 LGHNA and CDR2 YSLEER.